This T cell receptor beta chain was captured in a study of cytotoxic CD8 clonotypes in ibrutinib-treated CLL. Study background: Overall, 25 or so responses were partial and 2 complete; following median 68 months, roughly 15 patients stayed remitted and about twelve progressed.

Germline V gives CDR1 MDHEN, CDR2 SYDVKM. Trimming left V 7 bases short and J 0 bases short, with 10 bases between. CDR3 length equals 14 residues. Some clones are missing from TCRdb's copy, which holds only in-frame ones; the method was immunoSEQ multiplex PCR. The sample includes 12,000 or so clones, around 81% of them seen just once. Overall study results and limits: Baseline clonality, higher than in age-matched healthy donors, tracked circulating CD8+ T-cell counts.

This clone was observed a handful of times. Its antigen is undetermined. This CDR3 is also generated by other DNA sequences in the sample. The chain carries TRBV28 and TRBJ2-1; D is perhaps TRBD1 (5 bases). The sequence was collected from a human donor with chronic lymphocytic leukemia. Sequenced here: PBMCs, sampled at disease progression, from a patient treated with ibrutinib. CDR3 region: CASTRQSSYNEQFF. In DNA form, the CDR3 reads TGTGCCAGCACTCGACAGAGCTCCTACAATGAGCAGTTCTTC.